One sample yielded the 29 T cell receptor beta chains listed below, sequenced in a study of shared clonotypes between healthy human individuals. Some clones are missing from TCRdb's copy, which holds only in-frame ones; the method was immunoSEQ multiplex PCR. Altogether roughly 500,000 clones are present, about 84% being singletons, with the ten largest covering about 12%. Sequenced input: PBMCs. The receptors derive from a woman in her forties in good health. Some clones in this sample may be carry-over from other donors' samples.

This clone came up once. The chain combines TRBV19 with TRBJ2-2; 9 bases line up with TRBD2. Trimming at V came to 3 bases and at J to 2 bases, leaving 13 bases not matched to a gene. Germline V gene lookup returns CDR1 LNHDA and CDR2 SQIVND (reference sequence). The CDR3 contains 19 residues. In DNA form, the CDR3 reads TGTGCCAGTAGTATGGATAGGAGGGCCGGGACTAGCAACACCGGGGAGCTGTTTTTT. Encoded protein: CASSMDRRAGTSNTGELFF.

The rearrangement links TRBV28 to TRBJ2-7, with TRBD2 matching 7 bases. After removal of 5 bases from V and 7 bases from J, the junction contained 11 bases not matched to a gene. Per the germline V gene, CDR1 is MDHEN and CDR2 is SYDVKM. There are 14 residues in the CDR3. CDR3 bases: TGTGCCAGCAGTAGGAGGACTAGTCGGGGGGAGCAGTACTTC. It translates to CASSRRTSRGEQYF.

This chain joins TRBV7-9 and TRBJ2-1; 7 bases align to TRBD1. The CDR3 totals 17 residues. Germline V gives CDR1 SEHNR, CDR2 FQNEAQ (reference sequence). V was clipped by 5 bases and J by 6 bases; unmatched bases: 16. In DNA, the CDR3 is TGTGCCAGCAGCCCCGCCCTACAGGGGAAATCTGGCAATGAGCAGTTCTTC. Amino acids: CASSPALQGKSGNEQFF.

The chain employs TRBV6-1 and TRBJ2-7; D ambiguous. V was pared by 4 bases and J by 4 bases, with 17 bases between. CDR3 length: 15 amino acids. In germline, CDR1 is MNHNS, CDR2 SASEGT. Written as DNA, the CDR3 is TGTGCCAGCAGTGCCCACTTGGGGAAACATTACGAGCAGTACTTC. It yields the protein CASSAHLGKHYEQYF.

The chain employs TRBV10-2 and TRBJ2-1; the match to TRBD2 covers 14 bases. CDR1 WSHSY and CDR2 SAAADI come from the germline V gene. The CDR3 runs to 20 residues. V dropped 8 bases and J dropped 2; count of bases not matched to a gene: 17. In DNA form, the CDR3 reads TGCGCCAGCTCGACTAGCGGGAGGGTGACTACGAAGGGGCCCTACAATGAGCAGTTCTTC. Amino acids: CASSTSGRVTTKGPYNEQFF.

Worth noting for this clone: It is likely a read error: a sequence one base away is far more abundant. Given the absence of the conserved phenylalanine or tryptophan at the CDR3 end, a read error is likely. The J gene is TRBJ2-7, the V gene TRBV14, with TRBD1 matching over 8 bases. The CDR3 extends over 15 amino acids. J lost 0 bases, V lost 4 bases, and 5 bases had no gene match. The germline V gene has CDR1 SGHDN and CDR2 FVKESK. The CDR3 protein is CASSLDRGSSYEQYS. CDR3 bases: TGTGCCAGCAGCCTAGACAGGGGAAGCTCCTACGAGCAGTACTCC.

The V and J genes are TRBV5-4 and TRBJ2-6, with D uncertain. The CDR3 is made up of 15 amino acids. V was pared by 6 bases and J by 0 bases, with 10 bases between. Germline V CDR1 and CDR2: SGHNT, YYREEE (reference sequence). Here the CDR3 reads CASTDRSSGANVLTF. The CDR3 coding sequence is TGTGCCAGCACCGACCGGTCCTCTGGGGCCAACGTCCTGACTTTC. The full variable domain, completed using reference TRBV5-4 and TRBJ2-6, is ETGVTQSPTHLIKTRGQQVTLRCSSQSGHNTVSWYQQALGQGPQFIFQYYREEENGRGNFPPRFSGLQFPNYSSELNVNALELDDSALYLCASTDRSSGANVLTFGAGSRLTVL.

The table lists this clone with a count of one. The rearrangement links TRBV5-4 to TRBJ2-5; D tentatively fits TRBD1 or TRBD2 (5 bases each). The CDR3 sequence is 13 residues long. CDR1 and CDR2 (germline): SGHNT, YYREEE (reference sequence). V shed 4 bases and J shed 5 bases, with 12 bases lying between them. Here the CDR3 reads CASSRMGVETQYF. In DNA form, the CDR3 reads TGTGCCAGCAGCCGGATGGGGGTGGAGACCCAGTACTTC.

In its sample, this clone was seen once. The genes are TRBV6-5 and TRBJ2-2; TRBD2 matches 13 bases. This CDR3 has 15 residues. The trim removed 9 bases at V and 6 bases at J, leaving 7 bases unmatched. Looked up from germline, CDR1 is MNHEY and CDR2 is SVGAGI. For the CDR3, the DNA is TGTGCCAGTTGTTGGACTAGCGGGAGTTCCGGGGAGCTGTTTTTT. This gives the protein CASCWTSGSSGELFF.

For this clone: The likely explanation is a read error, given a far larger clone one base away. V and J are TRBV15 and TRBJ1-2; D gene ambiguous. Germline V gives CDR1 LNHNV, CDR2 YYDKDF (reference sequence). This CDR3 contains 13 residues. CDR3 nucleotides: TGTGCCACCAGCAGAGGCCCTCTAGGTGGCCACACCTTC. The encoded protein is CATSRGPLGGHTF. The variable domain in full, completed from reference TRBV15 and TRBJ1-2, reads DAMVIQNPRYQVTQFGKPVTLSCSQTLNHNVMYWYQQKSSQAPKLLFHYYDKDFNNEADTPDNFQSRRPNTSFCFLDIRSPGLGDTAMYLCATSRGPLGGHTFGSGTRLTVV.

This chain joins TRBV7-2 and TRBJ2-3; the match to TRBD2 covers 10 bases. V gave up 2 bases and J gave up 2 bases; unmatched junction bases: 10. The CDR3 is made up of 18 amino acids. The V gene's germline CDR1 is SGHTA and CDR2 FQGNSA. The CDR3 spells CASSLRAASGSDTDTQYF. The CDR3 coding sequence is TGTGCCAGCAGCTTACGCGCAGCTAGCGGGAGCGACACAGATACGCAGTATTTT.

V and J are TRBV9 and TRBJ2-1; the match to TRBD1 covers 9 bases. CDR1 is SGDLS and CDR2 is YYNGEE in the germline V gene. J lost 6 bases, V lost 0 bases, and 10 bases had no gene match. This CDR3 contains 17 residues. CDR3 nucleotide sequence: TGTGCCAGCAGCGTAGCTTCGGGGGGACAGGGTATCAATGAGCAGTTCTTC. It codes for CASSVASGGQGINEQFF.

The J gene is TRBJ2-5, the V gene TRBV10-3, with D possibly TRBD2 on 7 matching bases. V lost 10 bases and J lost 1, with 16 bases in between. The CDR3 spans 14 residues. Germline loops: CDR1 ENHRY, CDR2 SYGVKD. In DNA, the CDR3 is TGTGCCAGCAATAGGGGAGGGGGCCAAGAGACCCAGTACTTC. This gives the protein CASNRGGGQETQYF.

The chain links TRBV19 to TRBJ1-1; TRBD1 might be the D (5 bases). V was pared by 8 bases and J by 0 bases, with 16 bases between. CDR3 length: 15 residues. Germline V lookup: CDR1 LNHDA, CDR2 SQIVND (reference sequence). In nucleotides, the CDR3 is TGTGCCAGTGGCCTCGGGGGGTGGATGAACACTGAAGCTTTCTTT. It codes for CASGLGGWMNTEAFF.

The chain couples TRBV2 to TRBJ2-7; 10 bases map to TRBD2. The germline CDR1 and CDR2 sequences are SNHLY and FYNNEI. This CDR3 has 14 amino acids. V dropped 10 bases and J dropped 5; count of bases not matched to a gene: 11. CDR3 nucleotide sequence: TGTGCCACCGTATCTCAACTAGCGGGACACGAGCAGTACTTC. This translates into CATVSQLAGHEQYF.

The chain uses TRBV6-6 and TRBJ2-7, with D possibly being TRBD2 (5 bases). Trimming stripped 6 bases from V and 4 bases from J, with 16 bases between. This CDR3 spans 14 amino acids. The germline gives CDR1 MNHNY, CDR2 SVGAGI (reference sequence). This CDR3 reads CASSTAGNSYEQYF. The DNA of the CDR3 is TGTGCCAGCAGCACGGCCGGGAACAGTTACGAGCAGTACTTC.

V is TRBV11-3 and J is TRBJ2-7, with 8 bases lining up with TRBD2. Germline V gives CDR1 SGHNT, CDR2 YENEEA. The CDR3 is made up of 15 amino acids. The junction had 5 bases not matched to a gene; V was cut back by 1 base and J by 3 bases. The CDR3 spells CASSLAVAGIYEQYF. CDR3 coding DNA: TGTGCCAGCAGCTTAGCCGTAGCGGGGATCTACGAGCAGTACTTC.

In this sample, this clone turned up once. V gene TRBV7-2 combines with J gene TRBJ2-2; no clear D. The CDR3 contains 14 residues. Per germline, CDR1 SGHTA and CDR2 FQGNSA. Trimming removed 5 bases at V and 7 bases at J, with 14 bases between. The CDR3 reads CASSPLQTYGELFF. Written as DNA, the CDR3 is TGTGCCAGCAGCCCCCTCCAGACCTACGGGGAGCTGTTTTTT. Variable domain in full (rest from reference TRBV7-2 and TRBJ2-2): GAGVSQSPSNKVTEKGKDVELRCDPISGHTALYWYRQSLGQGLEFLIYFQGNSAPDKSGLPSDRFSAERTGGSVSTLTIQRTQQEDSAVYLCASSPLQTYGELFFGEGSRLTVL.

This chain links TRBV14 with TRBJ2-5; D possibly corresponds to TRBD1 (5 bases). The V end was cut by 4 bases, the J end by 4 bases, with 13 bases between. There are 14 residues in the CDR3. CDR1 and CDR2 (germline): SGHDN, FVKESK. CDR3 sequence (DNA): TGTGCCAGCAGCCCGCGCCTGGGGCTAGAGACCCAGTACTTC. This sequence encodes CASSPRLGLETQYF. The full variable domain, with the rest looked up from reference TRBV14 and TRBJ2-5, is EAGVTQFPSHSVIEKGQTVTLRCDPISGHDNLYWYRRVMGKEIKFLLHFVKESKQDESGMPNNRFLAERTGGTYSTLKVQPAELEDSGVYFCASSPRLGLETQYFGPGTRLLVL.

The chain combines TRBV20-1 with TRBJ2-1; D remains unclear. The CDR3 has 11 residues. V lost 4 bases, J lost 15 bases, and 16 bases lay in between. The germline V gene has CDR1 DFQATT and CDR2 SNEGSKA (reference sequence). The CDR3 nucleotides are TGCAGTGCTATAGCCCTAACAATTCGGTTCTTC. Protein: CSAIALTIRFF.

Remarks on this clone: A far larger clone is one nucleotide away, so this likely arose from a read error. The chain has TRBV30 and TRBJ1-5, with D perhaps TRBD1 (5 bases). Germline CDR1 and CDR2: GTSNPN and SVGIG (reference sequence). The CDR3 is 14 residues long. The CDR3 loop is CVWTDSAVMQPQHF. The CDR3 DNA sequence: TGTGTCTGGACTGACAGCGCCGTAATGCAGCCCCAGCATTTT.

A word on this clone: This likely traces to a read error, being one base from a far larger clone. The genes are TRBV4-3 and TRBJ2-2, with D hard to call. The CDR3 is 15 residues long. Germline CDR1 is LGHNA and CDR2 is YSLEER. The CDR3 nucleotides read TGCGCCAGCGGCCAAGTCTACGGAAACACCGGGGAGCTGTTTTTT. Its protein product is CASGQVYGNTGELFF.

This clone was counted many times. The chain joins TRBV5-1 to TRBJ2-1, with D perhaps TRBD1 or TRBD2 (5 bases each). Trimming cost V 1 base and J 8 bases, with 13 bases left between them. CDR3 length: 14 amino acids. Germline CDR1 SGHRS, CDR2 YFSETQ. The CDR3 sequence is CASSLTGPPDEQFF. The DNA for the CDR3 is TGCGCCAGCAGCTTGACGGGGCCCCCAGATGAGCAGTTCTTC.

Of note for this clone: A far larger clone differs by one base, so this is likely a read error. J is TRBJ2-5 and V is TRBV5-1; 12 nucleotides align to TRBD2. Germline assignment: CDR1 SGHRS and CDR2 YFSETQ. This CDR3 contains 16 residues. V lost 4 bases, J lost 5 bases, and 9 bases stayed unmatched. The CDR3, as DNA: TGCGCCAGCAGCACCCTGGCTAGCGGGAGGGCGGAGACCCAGTACTTC. It specifies CASSTLASGRAETQYF.

The genes are TRBV7-8 and TRBJ1-4, with D perhaps TRBD1 (5 bases). Between the trimmed V and J ends, which lost 1 base and 5 bases, there was a span of 11 bases. This CDR3 is 15 amino acids long. Germline CDR1 is SGHVS and CDR2 is FQNEAQ. CDR3 in amino acids: CASSLEGGDNEKLFF. The CDR3 nucleotides read TGTGCCAGCAGCTTAGAGGGAGGGGACAATGAAAAACTGTTTTTT.

This chain joins TRBV7-9 and TRBJ1-5; D call uncertain. The V and J ends lost 0 bases and 9 bases respectively, with 9 bases between them. The CDR3 has 13 residues. Germline CDR1 reads SEHNR; CDR2 reads FQNEAQ (reference sequence). In nucleotides, the CDR3 is TGTGCCAGCAGCTTAGCCACACATATGCCCCAGCATTTT. As protein: CASSLATHMPQHF.

The chain carries TRBV5-1 and TRBJ1-2; tentative D call: TRBD1 (5 bases). Trimming left V 0 bases short and J 7 bases short, with 16 bases between. Germline V gene lookup returns CDR1 SGHRS and CDR2 YFSETQ. The CDR3 runs to 15 residues. The CDR3 sequence: CASSLGQGSQSGYTF. The CDR3 DNA sequence: TGCGCCAGCAGCTTGGGGCAGGGCTCCCAGAGTGGCTACACCTTC.

Remarks on this clone: This likely reflects a read error, since a far larger clone is one base away. The V call is TRBV11-2, the J call TRBJ2-7; D is possibly TRBD1 or TRBD2 (5 bases each). V was clipped by 3 bases and J by 5 bases, with 17 bases between them. Germline CDR1 SGHAT, CDR2 FQNNGV. There are 15 residues in the CDR3. The chain's CDR3 is CASSFQTGARNEQYF. In nucleotides, the CDR3 is TGTGCCAGCAGCTTTCAGACCGGGGCTAGGAACGAGCAGTACTTC.

This clone was counted a few times. The rearrangement links TRBV19 to TRBJ2-7; D remains ambiguous. CDR1 and CDR2 (germline): LNHDA, SQIVND (reference sequence). This CDR3 region has 15 residues. Trimming removed 5 bases at V and 4 bases at J, with 18 bases between. The CDR3 region is CASSFQWADGYEQYF. The DNA for the CDR3 is TGTGCCAGTAGTTTTCAGTGGGCTGACGGATACGAGCAGTACTTC.